This entry lists 12 T cell receptor beta chains sequenced from one sample in a study of patients with pleural tuberculosis (dated 2014 in TCRdb). The run used an Illumina Genome Analyzer IIx. Clones were called with MiXCR by TCRdb after fastp trimmed the public reads at Q25, and only in-frame beta chains were retained. Rows with one shared CDR3 protein collapse into an entry with the most common genes and DNA. The sample table contains around 49,000 distinct CDR3 sequences; only one count was recorded for around 6.7% of them. 15% to 20% of the sample comes from the top ten. The source is a human donor with pleural tuberculosis.

The chain combines TRBV7-3 with TRBJ2-7, with 13 bases fitting TRBD2. This CDR3 spans 15 amino acids. Trimming at V came to 5 bases and at J to 3 bases, leaving 4 bases not matched to a gene. Germline V gene lookup returns CDR1 SGHTA and CDR2 FQGTGA. The CDR3 DNA reads as TGTGCCAGCAGCCTAAGGACTAGCGGGAGCTACGAGCAGTACTTC. The encoded protein is CASSLRTSGSYEQYF.

At least ten counts were recorded for this clonotype. CDR3: CSSGGLYNEQFF. The CDR3 DNA is TGCAGTTCAGGGGGCCTTTACAATGAGCAGTTCTTC. This chain connects TRBV20-1 to TRBJ2-1, with 8 nucleotides matching TRBD1. This CDR3 contains 12 residues. CDR1 and CDR2 from the germline V gene are DFQATT and SNEGSKA (reference sequence). The V gene end was trimmed by 8 bases and the J gene end by 4 bases; junction bases not matched to a gene: 4.

This clonotype was seen many times. The genes are TRBV2 and TRBJ1-5; no reliable D call. This CDR3 region has 14 residues. Germline CDR1 is SNHLY and CDR2 is FYNNEI. Trimming stripped 4 bases from V and 2 bases from J, with 9 bases between. The CDR3, as DNA: TGTGCCAGCAGTGGAGTTGATGGCAATCAGCCCCAGCATTTT. Encoded protein: CASSGVDGNQPQHF.

There are many counts of this clonotype. The chain combines TRBV14 with TRBJ1-1; D unclear. V lost 6 bases, J lost 1 base, and 9 bases lay in between. The CDR3 totals 13 residues. Germline V gene sequence: CDR1 SGHDN, CDR2 FVKESK. CDR3 sequence (DNA): TGTGCCAGCAGGCGTAGCCGGAACACTGAAGCTTTCTTT. Its translation: CASRRSRNTEAFF.

The table lists this clonotype with many counts. V gene TRBV12-3 or TRBV12-4 combines with J gene TRBJ2-2; TRBD2 is a possible D gene (6 bases). This CDR3 has 15 amino acids. V gave up 7 bases and J gave up 3 bases, with 15 bases separating them. The DNA of the CDR3 is TGTGCCAGCAATACACCCGGGGAGGACACCGGGGAGCTGTTTTTT. Translating gives CASNTPGEDTGELFF.

This clonotype was counted ten times or more. The chain couples TRBV2 to TRBJ2-3; 7 positions agree with TRBD2. The ends lost 3 bases at V and 2 bases at J; junction bases unmatched: 2. CDR3 length: 14 amino acids. Germline values: CDR1 SNHLY, CDR2 FYNNEI. The CDR3 loop is CASSEWDYTDTQYF. DNA of the CDR3: TGTGCCAGCAGTGAGTGGGACTACACAGATACGCAGTATTTT.

This clonotype was counted many times. The genes are TRBV27 and TRBJ1-2, with TRBD1 matching 9 bases. The CDR3 has 15 amino acids. V was pared by 2 bases and J by 3 bases, with 4 bases of the junction left unmatched. Germline-derived CDR1 and CDR2 are MNHEY and SMNVEV (reference sequence). CDR3 loop: CASSLLGDRDYGYTF. CDR3 nucleotide sequence: TGTGCCAGCAGTTTACTCGGGGACAGGGACTATGGCTACACCTTC.

This clonotype was seen a handful of times. The chain uses TRBV29-1 and TRBJ2-5, with 7 bases identical to TRBD2. This CDR3 comprises 12 residues. Germline V CDR1 and CDR2: SQVTM, ANQGSEA. V trimming: 6 bases; J trimming: 2 bases; junction bases outside the gene matches: 3. The CDR3 protein is CSVPGLQETQYF. The CDR3 nucleotides read TGCAGCGTACCGGGACTACAAGAGACCCAGTACTTC.

This clonotype was detected ten times or more. The rearrangement joins TRBV6-1 to TRBJ2-1, with a possible D match to TRBD1 (6 bases). Germline V gives CDR1 MNHNS, CDR2 SASEGT. V was clipped by 4 bases and J by 7 bases, with 8 bases between them. There are 12 residues in the CDR3. CDR3: CASSGGQNEQFF. Here the CDR3 DNA reads TGTGCCAGCAGTGGAGGACAGAATGAGCAGTTCTTC.

The gene calls are TRBV30 and TRBJ1-5, with a possible D match to TRBD1 (6 bases). Per the germline V gene, CDR1 is GTSNPN and CDR2 is SVGIG (reference sequence). V gave up 6 bases and J gave up 7 bases, with 19 bases separating them. This CDR3 comprises 14 residues. The CDR3 nucleotides read TGTGCCTGTCGGGGTGGAGCAGGGGCACAGCCCCAGCATTTT. Residues: CACRGGAGAQPQHF.

This clonotype came up many times. The chain combines TRBV4-1 with TRBJ2-3, with 9 nucleotides matching TRBD2. The CDR3 sequence is 15 residues long. The V gene's germline CDR1 is MGHRA and CDR2 YSYEKL. V was clipped by 0 bases and J by 5 bases; unmatched bases: 3. For the CDR3, the DNA is TGCGCCAGCAGCCAAGATAGCGGGAGTCGAGATACGCAGTATTTT. Its protein product is CASSQDSGSRDTQYF.

This clonotype showed up many times. The V gene is TRBV3-1, the J gene TRBJ2-5; 7 bases align to TRBD2. V lost 4 bases, J lost 4 bases, and 6 bases stayed unmatched. The length of the CDR3 is 14 residues. In germline, CDR1 is LGHDT, CDR2 YNNKEL (reference sequence). The CDR3 bases are TGTGCCAGCAGCCTCCGCGGGAGTAGAGAGACCCAGTACTTC. This translates into CASSLRGSRETQYF.